This T cell receptor (beta chain) appears in the sequencing data of a study of T cell responses to AZD1222 COVID-19 vaccine. This CDR3 is 15 amino acids long. Germline CDR1 LNHDA, CDR2 SQIVND (reference sequence). The V and J ends lost 3 bases and 7 bases respectively, with 16 bases between them. Sequencing was performed with immunoSEQ multiplex PCR; in TCRdb, only in-frame clones are kept and a portion is missing. Seen here are over 85,000 clones, roughly 83% observed once, and the top ten hold 14%. The sequence came from an adult who received the AZD1222 COVID-19 vaccine. The specimen comprised peripheral blood, sampled 28 days after the second AZD1222 dose. The genes are TRBV19 and TRBJ1-5; no clear D gene. The CDR3 here is CASSIRALGRQPQHF. For the CDR3, the DNA is TGTGCCAGTAGTATTCGGGCGTTGGGGAGACAGCCCCAGCATTTT.